This is a list of T cell receptor beta chains from one sample in a study of T-cell reconstitution after alpha-beta-depleted transplantation in children. Via MiXCR, TCRdb re-called the PCR reads, giving one row per CDR3 protein. The sample consists of almost 250,000 distinct CDR3 sequences, about 26% of them appearing once. The sequences come from PBMCs, collected before TCRalphabeta/CD19-depleted stem cell transplant. Receptors originate from a girl aged 2 to 9 with Fanconi anemia, due to receive a stem cell transplant. The CDR3 runs from the conserved cysteine through the conserved F or W. The D gene is left open where the match is weak. Some rows mark clone size as missing; the rest say once, few, many or name a class of expanded clone.

j_call: TRBJ2-1; d_call: TRBD2; v_call: TRBV29-1; clone_size: many; cdr3_aa: CSARGVSSGEQFF; cdr3_nt: TGCAGCGCCCGGGGGGTGAGTTCAGGAGAGCAGTTCTTC
j_call: TRBJ2-6; d_call: -; v_call: TRBV28; clone_size: many; cdr3_aa: CASLDTSGANVLTF; cdr3_nt: TGTGCCAGCCTAGACACCTCTGGGGCCAACGTCCTGACTTTC
j_call: TRBJ2-7; d_call: TRBD1; v_call: TRBV6-5; clone_size: many; cdr3_aa: CASSYSNPTRQGTYEQYF; cdr3_nt: TGTGCCAGCAGTTACTCGAACCCGACACGACAGGGCACCTACGAGCAGTACTTC
j_call: TRBJ2-7; d_call: TRBD1; v_call: TRBV20-1; clone_size: many; cdr3_aa: CSARGQGAFYEQYF; cdr3_nt: TGCAGTGCTAGGGGACAGGGGGCGTTCTACGAGCAGTACTTC
j_call: TRBJ1-1; d_call: -; v_call: TRBV5-5; clone_size: many; cdr3_aa: CASLNGGDTEAFF; cdr3_nt: TGTGCCAGCCTTAATGGGGGGGACACTGAAGCTTTCTTT
j_call: TRBJ2-7; d_call: TRBD1; v_call: TRBV11-2; clone_size: few; cdr3_aa: CASSTPRGSSYEQYF; cdr3_nt: TGTGCCAGCAGCACACCCAGGGGGAGCTCCTACGAGCAGTACTTC
j_call: TRBJ2-1; d_call: -; v_call: TRBV5-1; clone_size: many; cdr3_aa: CASSDNRVRSNEQFF; cdr3_nt: TGCGCCAGCAGCGATAACAGGGTTAGGAGCAATGAGCAGTTCTTC
j_call: TRBJ2-3; d_call: -; v_call: TRBV7-2; clone_size: -; cdr3_aa: CASRKDDTQYF; cdr3_nt: TGTGCCAGCAGAAAAGATGATACGCAGTATTTT
j_call: TRBJ2-3; d_call: TRBD2; v_call: TRBV20-1; clone_size: -; cdr3_aa: CSARLSGGADTQYF; cdr3_nt: TGCAGTGCTAGGCTTAGCGGGGGGGCAGATACGCAGTATTTT
j_call: TRBJ2-3; d_call: TRBD1; v_call: TRBV7-2; clone_size: few; cdr3_aa: CASSLTGGSADTQYF; cdr3_nt: TGTGCCAGCAGCTTGACAGGGGGTAGCGCAGATACGCAGTATTTT
j_call: TRBJ2-3; d_call: -; v_call: TRBV12-3/TRBV12-4; clone_size: many; cdr3_aa: CASSEPPGIAQYF; cdr3_nt: TGTGCCAGCAGTGAACCCCCAGGGATCGCGCAGTATTTT
j_call: TRBJ1-2; d_call: -; v_call: TRBV20-1; clone_size: many; cdr3_aa: CSAYPGLHRPLNYGYTF; cdr3_nt: TGCAGTGCTTATCCAGGGTTGCATAGGCCCTTGAACTATGGCTACACCTTC
j_call: TRBJ2-7; d_call: TRBD2; v_call: TRBV20-1; clone_size: few; cdr3_aa: CSARSPGLANREQYF; cdr3_nt: TGCAGTGCTAGGTCACCGGGACTAGCGAATCGTGAGCAGTACTTC
j_call: TRBJ2-5; d_call: TRBD2; v_call: TRBV6-5; clone_size: few; cdr3_aa: CASSYGGGPGETQYF; cdr3_nt: TGTGCCAGCAGTTACGGCGGGGGGCCGGGGGAGACCCAGTACTTC
j_call: TRBJ2-1; d_call: TRBD2; v_call: TRBV28; clone_size: -; cdr3_aa: CASSFLPREKPYNEQFF; cdr3_nt: TGTGCCAGCAGTTTTTTACCGCGGGAGAAACCCTACAATGAGCAGTTCTTC
j_call: TRBJ2-5; d_call: TRBD1; v_call: TRBV7-6; clone_size: -; cdr3_aa: CASSLGQGEYQETQYF; cdr3_nt: TGTGCCAGCAGCTTAGGACAGGGTGAATATCAAGAGACCCAGTACTTC
j_call: TRBJ2-3; d_call: -; v_call: TRBV7-3; clone_size: -; cdr3_aa: CASSLGRWDTQYF; cdr3_nt: TGTGCCAGCAGCTTAGGGAGGTGGGATACGCAGTATTTT
j_call: TRBJ2-1; d_call: -; v_call: TRBV20-1; clone_size: -; cdr3_aa: CSAPGLFYNEQFF; cdr3_nt: TGCAGTGCTCCGGGACTGTTTTACAATGAGCAGTTCTTC
j_call: TRBJ2-7; d_call: -; v_call: TRBV29-1; clone_size: many; cdr3_aa: CSVGAASYYEQYF; cdr3_nt: TGCAGCGTTGGCGCAGCCAGTTACTACGAGCAGTACTTC
j_call: TRBJ1-2; d_call: -; v_call: TRBV20-1; clone_size: -; cdr3_aa: CSARDLGLSYGYTF; cdr3_nt: TGCAGTGCTAGAGATTTGGGACTGTCATATGGCTACACCTTC
j_call: TRBJ2-1; d_call: -; v_call: TRBV7-2; clone_size: -; cdr3_aa: CASSRDPGSYNEQFF; cdr3_nt: TGTGCCAGCAGTCGGGACCCTGGCTCCTACAATGAGCAGTTCTTC
j_call: TRBJ2-5; d_call: -; v_call: TRBV5-1; clone_size: few; cdr3_aa: CASSFLSLEETQYF; cdr3_nt: TGCGCCAGCAGCTTCCTGTCACTGGAGGAGACCCAGTACTTC
j_call: TRBJ2-5; d_call: TRBD2; v_call: TRBV3-1; clone_size: -; cdr3_aa: CASSQGRTSEETQYF; cdr3_nt: TGTGCCAGCAGCCAAGGAAGGACTAGCGAAGAGACCCAGTACTTC
j_call: TRBJ2-7; d_call: -; v_call: TRBV12-3/TRBV12-4; clone_size: many; cdr3_aa: CATQWGAGSTYEQYF; cdr3_nt: TGTGCCACCCAGTGGGGAGCAGGGTCCACCTACGAGCAGTACTTC
j_call: TRBJ1-2; d_call: -; v_call: TRBV2; clone_size: -; cdr3_aa: CASSAGLGATNYGYTF; cdr3_nt: TGTGCCAGCAGTGCGGGTTTAGGAGCAACTAACTATGGCTACACCTTC
j_call: TRBJ2-5; d_call: TRBD2; v_call: TRBV7-3; clone_size: -; cdr3_aa: CASSLTGLAGWETQYF; cdr3_nt: TGTGCCAGCAGCTTAACGGGACTAGCGGGATGGGAGACCCAGTACTTC
j_call: TRBJ2-1; d_call: -; v_call: TRBV29-1; clone_size: many; cdr3_aa: CSVEVAANEQFF; cdr3_nt: TGCAGCGTTGAGGTAGCGGCCAATGAGCAGTTCTTC
j_call: TRBJ2-1; d_call: TRBD2; v_call: TRBV6-1; clone_size: many; cdr3_aa: CASSEAKGGGAWNEQFF; cdr3_nt: TGTGCCAGCAGTGAAGCGAAGGGCGGGGGGGCCTGGAATGAGCAGTTCTTC
j_call: TRBJ1-2; d_call: TRBD1; v_call: TRBV6-1; clone_size: -; cdr3_aa: CASTRTGSYGYTF; cdr3_nt: TGTGCCAGCACTCGGACAGGATCGTATGGCTACACCTTC
j_call: TRBJ2-2; d_call: TRBD2; v_call: TRBV2; clone_size: many; cdr3_aa: CASRVAGGDTGELFF; cdr3_nt: TGTGCCAGCAGAGTAGCGGGAGGGGACACCGGGGAGCTGTTTTTT
j_call: TRBJ2-3; d_call: -; v_call: TRBV4-2; clone_size: many; cdr3_aa: CASSQLDTQYF; cdr3_nt: TGTGCCAGCAGCCAACTAGATACGCAGTATTTT